Listed below are T cell receptor beta chains from one sample, sequenced in a study of T cells in Graves' hyperthyroidism and ophthalmopathy. TCRdb re-called the multiplex PCR reads through MiXCR, storing one row per CDR3 protein. The repertoire holds fewer than 750,000 distinct CDR3 sequences, with more than 14% as singletons. The sequenced material came from blood. Every receptor here comes from a woman aged 45-65 years with Graves' ophthalmopathy. The CDR3 runs from the conserved cysteine through the conserved F or W. The D gene is left open where the match is weak. Only some rows state a clone size, as once, few, many or a class for expanded clones.

v_gene	d_gene	abundance	j_gene	CDR3nt	CDR3aa
TRBV20-1	.	few	TRBJ2-2	TGCAGTGCTAGAGTAATTACGACCGGGGAGCTGTTTTTT	CSARVITTGELFF
TRBV11-3	.	many	TRBJ2-7	TGTGCCAGCAGCTTAGAACCCGACAGACCCGCTGGTGGGGAGCAGTACTTC	CASSLEPDRPAGGEQYF
TRBV11-2	.	.	TRBJ1-4	TGTGCCAGCAGCTTAGAGCGAGTTGAAAAACTGTTTTTT	CASSLERVEKLFF
TRBV27	.	.	TRBJ1-1	TGTGCCAGCAGCCACCCGGGGTCGAACACTGAAGCTTTCTTT	CASSHPGSNTEAFF
TRBV29-1	.	.	TRBJ1-1	TGCAGCATCGCATACAGTGGACAGCGGAACACTGAAGCTTTCTTT	CSIAYSGQRNTEAFF
TRBV28	TRBD1	many	TRBJ1-2	TGTGCCAGCAGTTCAGGCCCCGGGACAGGGGATGGCTACACCTTC	CASSSGPGTGDGYTF
TRBV27	.	many	TRBJ2-7	TGTGCCAGCGGCCGGCAGGGGGGCTACGAGCAGTACTTC	CASGRQGGYEQYF
TRBV7-9	.	.	TRBJ2-5	TGTGCCAGCAGCCTCACGGACCCCACGCCGGGTAGAGAGACCCAGTACTTC	CASSLTDPTPGRETQYF
TRBV30	TRBD1	.	TRBJ2-1	TGTGCCTGGAGGGGAGGACAGGGGGCGCGGGAGGGAACCTACAATGAGCAGTTCTTC	CAWRGGQGAREGTYNEQFF
TRBV20-1	TRBD1	few	TRBJ1-1	TGCAGTGCTAGAGAAGGGGGCTGGAACACTGAAGCTTTCTTT	CSAREGGWNTEAFF
TRBV5-1	.	many	TRBJ1-1	TGCGCCAGCACCTCACACACGAACACTGAAGCTTTCTTT	CASTSHTNTEAFF
TRBV5-1	TRBD1	.	TRBJ2-7	TGTGCCAGCAGTTCCCGCCAACCTGACAGGGGGACCTACGAGCAGTACTTC	CASSSRQPDRGTYEQYF
TRBV30	TRBD1	many	TRBJ1-1	TGTGCCTTCCAACAGGGGAGGGCTTTCTTT	CAFQQGRAFF
TRBV7-9	TRBD2	many	TRBJ2-7	TGTGCCAGCAGCCCACTAGCGGGAGGCGCTTACGAGCAGTACTTC	CASSPLAGGAYEQYF
TRBV12-3/TRBV12-4	.	many	TRBJ2-7	TGTGCCAGCAGTTTAGCGTTGGTGGCGGAAAGGCAGTACTTC	CASSLALVAERQYF
TRBV7-7	.	few	TRBJ2-5	TGTGCTAGCAGCTTATTGGGGCTTCAAGAGACCCAGTACTTC	CASSLLGLQETQYF
TRBV5-6	.	many	TRBJ2-7	TGTGCCAGCAGGGACAGCGGCGGAGGCCCCTACGAGCAGTACTTC	CASRDSGGGPYEQYF
TRBV28	.	many	TRBJ1-2	TGTGCCAGCAGTGAGAATCCTAACTATGGCTACACCTTC	CASSENPNYGYTF
TRBV2	TRBD2	many	TRBJ2-2	TGTGCCAGCACCAGAGGACTAGCAGGGACCGGGGAGCTGTTTTTT	CASTRGLAGTGELFF